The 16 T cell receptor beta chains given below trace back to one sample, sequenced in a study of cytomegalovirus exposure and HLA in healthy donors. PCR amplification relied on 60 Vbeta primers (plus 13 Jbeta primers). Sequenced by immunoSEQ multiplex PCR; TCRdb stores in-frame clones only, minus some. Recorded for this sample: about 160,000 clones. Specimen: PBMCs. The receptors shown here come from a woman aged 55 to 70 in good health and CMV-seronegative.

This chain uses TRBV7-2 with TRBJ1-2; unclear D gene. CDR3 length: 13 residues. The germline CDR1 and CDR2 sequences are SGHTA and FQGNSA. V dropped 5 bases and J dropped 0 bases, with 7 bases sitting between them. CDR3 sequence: CASSPLPNYGYTF. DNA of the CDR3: TGTGCCAGCAGCCCACTACCTAACTATGGCTACACCTTC.

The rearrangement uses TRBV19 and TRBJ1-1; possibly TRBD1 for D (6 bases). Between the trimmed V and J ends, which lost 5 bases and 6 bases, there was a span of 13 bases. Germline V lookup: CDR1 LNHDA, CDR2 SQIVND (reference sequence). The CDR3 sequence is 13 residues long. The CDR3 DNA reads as TGTGCCAGTAGTTCTTTAACAGGGTCTGAAGCTTTCTTT. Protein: CASSSLTGSEAFF. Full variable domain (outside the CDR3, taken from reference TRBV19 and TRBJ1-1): DGGITQSPKYLFRKEGQNVTLSCEQNLNHDAMYWYRQDPGQGLRLIYYSQIVNDFQKGDIAEGYSVSREKKESFPLTVTSAQKNPTAFYLCASSSLTGSEAFFGQGTRLTVV.

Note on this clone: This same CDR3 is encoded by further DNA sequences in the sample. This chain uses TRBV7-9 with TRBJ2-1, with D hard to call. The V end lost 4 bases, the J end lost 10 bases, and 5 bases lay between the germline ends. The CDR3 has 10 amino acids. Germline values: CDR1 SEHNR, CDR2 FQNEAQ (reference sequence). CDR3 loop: CASSSQEQFF. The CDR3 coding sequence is TGTGCCAGCAGCTCCCAAGAGCAGTTCTTC.

The DNA of the CDR3 is TGTGCCAGTAGTAAGGGACAAACCTACGAGCAGTACTTC. The encoded protein is CASSKGQTYEQYF. This chain joins TRBV19 and TRBJ2-7; the D gene is possibly TRBD1 (6 bases). In germline, CDR1 is LNHDA, CDR2 SQIVND (reference sequence). The V and J ends lost 4 bases and 2 bases respectively, with 9 bases between them. This CDR3 has 13 amino acids.

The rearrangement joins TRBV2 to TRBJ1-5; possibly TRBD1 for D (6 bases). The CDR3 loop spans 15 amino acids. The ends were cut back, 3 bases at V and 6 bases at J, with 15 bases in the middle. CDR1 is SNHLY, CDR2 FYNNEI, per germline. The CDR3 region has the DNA TGTGCCAGCAGTGATGTACAGGGTAGGCGTCAGCCCCAGCATTTT. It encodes CASSDVQGRRQPQHF.

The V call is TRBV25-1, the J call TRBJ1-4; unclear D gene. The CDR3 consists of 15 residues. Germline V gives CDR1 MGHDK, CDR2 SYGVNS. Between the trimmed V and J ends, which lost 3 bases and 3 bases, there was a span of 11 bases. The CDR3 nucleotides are TGTGCCAGCAGTGACCTGCGGGTTGCTAATGAAAAACTGTTTTTT. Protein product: CASSDLRVANEKLFF.

In nucleotides, the CDR3 is TGTGCCAGCAGCTTTAAAGGGGAAAACATTCAGTACTTC. This gives the protein CASSFKGENIQYF. The chain combines TRBV11-2 with TRBJ2-4; possible D gene TRBD1, 5 bases. With 3 bases removed from V and 5 bases from J, the gap between germline ends came to 8 bases. The V gene's germline CDR1 is SGHAT and CDR2 FQNNGV. This CDR3 has 13 amino acids. The full variable domain, in which reference TRBV11-2 and TRBJ2-4 provide the parts outside the CDR3, is EAGVAQSPRYKIIEKRQSVAFWCNPISGHATLYWYQQILGQGPKLLIQFQNNGVVDDSQLPKDRFSAERLKGVDSTLKIQPAKLEDSAVYLCASSFKGENIQYFGAGTRLSVL.

Here the CDR3 DNA reads TGTGCCAGCAGTCCCCGAGGTAGCGGGAGGGCCTGGGACATTCAGTACTTC. Amino acid sequence: CASSPRGSGRAWDIQYF. The chain links TRBV27 to TRBJ2-4, with 11 positions matching TRBD2. CDR1 and CDR2 (germline): MNHEY, SMNVEV (reference sequence). There are 17 residues in the CDR3. V was clipped by 5 bases and J by 8 bases; unmatched bases: 14.

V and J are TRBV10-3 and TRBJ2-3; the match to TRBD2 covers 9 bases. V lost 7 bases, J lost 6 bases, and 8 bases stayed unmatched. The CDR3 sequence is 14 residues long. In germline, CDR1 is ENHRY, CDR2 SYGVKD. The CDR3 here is CAIKGLAGSDTQYF. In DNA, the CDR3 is TGTGCCATCAAGGGCCTAGCGGGGTCCGATACGCAGTATTTT.

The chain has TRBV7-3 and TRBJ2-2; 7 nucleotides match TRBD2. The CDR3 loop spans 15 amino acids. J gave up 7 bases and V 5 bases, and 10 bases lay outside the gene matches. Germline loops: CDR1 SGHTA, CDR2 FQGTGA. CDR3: CASSPSAGGYGELFF. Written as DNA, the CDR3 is TGTGCCAGCAGCCCCTCGGCCGGGGGGTACGGGGAGCTGTTTTTT.

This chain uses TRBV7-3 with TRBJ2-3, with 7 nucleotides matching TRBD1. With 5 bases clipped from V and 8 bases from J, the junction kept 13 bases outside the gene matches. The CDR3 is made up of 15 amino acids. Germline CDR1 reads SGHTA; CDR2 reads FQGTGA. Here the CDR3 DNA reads TGTGCCAGCAGCCCCGGGCCGCGACAGGGCACTACGCAGTATTTT. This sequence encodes CASSPGPRQGTTQYF.

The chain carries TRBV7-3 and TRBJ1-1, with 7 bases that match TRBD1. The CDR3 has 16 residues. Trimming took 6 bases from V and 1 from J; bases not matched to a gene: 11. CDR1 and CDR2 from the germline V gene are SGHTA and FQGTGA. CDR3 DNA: TGTGCCAGCAGTTGGAAGGGGGCAAGTGGGAACACTGAAGCTTTCTTT. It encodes CASSWKGASGNTEAFF.

CDR3 sequence: CASSEAGGPGNEQFF. The DNA for the CDR3 is TGTGCCAGCAGCGAGGCGGGAGGGCCGGGCAATGAGCAGTTCTTC. This chain joins TRBV9 and TRBJ2-1; 9 bases are shared with TRBD2. This CDR3 has 15 residues. Per the germline V gene, CDR1 is SGDLS and CDR2 is YYNGEE. J gave up 6 bases and V 3 bases, and 7 bases lay outside the gene matches.

CDR3 amino acids: CASSLRDTYEQYF. The CDR3 DNA follows: TGTGCCAGCAGTTTACGGGACACCTACGAGCAGTACTTC. This chain joins TRBV27 and TRBJ2-7, with D maybe TRBD1 (6 bases). The CDR3 extends over 13 amino acids. V dropped 2 bases and J dropped 2 bases, with 7 bases sitting between them. CDR1 and CDR2 from the germline V gene are MNHEY and SMNVEV (reference sequence).

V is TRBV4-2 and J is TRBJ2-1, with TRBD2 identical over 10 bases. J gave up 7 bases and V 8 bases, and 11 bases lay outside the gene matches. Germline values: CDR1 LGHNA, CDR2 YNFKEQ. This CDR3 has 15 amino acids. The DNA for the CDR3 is TGTGCCAGCGTGGAGCGGGAGGGCGTAACGAATGAGCAGTTCTTC. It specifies CASVEREGVTNEQFF.

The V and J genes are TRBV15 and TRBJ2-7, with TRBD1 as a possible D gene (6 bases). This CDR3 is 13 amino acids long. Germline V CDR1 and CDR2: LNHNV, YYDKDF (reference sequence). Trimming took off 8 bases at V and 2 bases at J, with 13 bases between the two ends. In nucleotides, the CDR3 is TGTGCCACCGGGTGGACAGAAACCTACGAGCAGTACTTC. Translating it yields CATGWTETYEQYF.